The source of this T cell receptor beta chain is a study of control samples from healthy donors and cancer patients. V lost 0 bases, J lost 11 bases, and 5 bases stayed unmatched. The CDR3 spans 13 residues. Looked up from germline, CDR1 is KGHSH and CDR2 is LQKENI. Assay: immunoSEQ multiplex PCR; the TCRdb copy retains only in-frame clones and omits some. This table holds under 85,000 clones, less than 95% found once. The J gene is TRBJ2-7, the V gene TRBV18, with 9 bases lining up with TRBD1. The receptor was derived from a woman aged 40 to 55 in good health. Sequencing was carried out using blood. As DNA, the CDR3 is TGTGCCAGCTCACCACCGGACAGGGGACTGAAGTACTTC. It codes for CASSPPDRGLKYF.